These 6 T cell receptor beta chains share one sample of origin, sequenced in a study of CD8 T cells in Susac syndrome. Random-hexamer reverse transcription was applied to about 0.45 to 1 ug RNA. TCRdb re-called the immunoSEQ multiplex PCR reads through MiXCR, storing one row per CDR3 protein. The sample lists 150,000 to 200,000 distinct CDR3 sequences, just under 95% occurring once. Material: CD4+ T cells from PBMCs. The receptors come from a human donor in good health.

The count of this clonotype is one. The chain combines TRBV9 with TRBJ2-6; a weak D match, TRBD1 (5 bases). Germline V lookup: CDR1 SGDLS, CDR2 YYNGEE. The CDR3 loop spans 16 amino acids. The V end was cut by 1 base, the J end by 4 bases, with 12 bases between. The CDR3 reads CASSVTKRTGANVLTF. As DNA, the CDR3 is TGTGCCAGCAGCGTAACGAAAAGGACAGGGGCCAACGTCCTGACTTTC.

The V gene is TRBV21-1, the J gene TRBJ1-1. TRBV21-1 is termed a pseudogene. The CDR3 has 16 residues. CDR3 nucleotides: TGTGCCAGCAGCAACCAAAGTGGCAGCATTAACACTGAAGCTTTCTTT. Its protein product is CASSNQSGSINTEAFF.

The chain recombines TRBV20-1 with TRBJ1-5, with D uncertain. Trimming shortened V by 3 bases and J by 0 bases, and 9 bases separated the two germline ends. CDR1 is DFQATT and CDR2 is SNEGSKA in the germline V gene (reference sequence). The CDR3 covers 14 residues. The CDR3 coding sequence is TGCAGTGCTAGGACTCAGTATAGCAATCAGCCCCAGCATTTT. It codes for CSARTQYSNQPQHF.

The chain carries TRBV29-1 and TRBJ2-6; a weak D match, TRBD2 (5 bases). CDR3 size: 16 residues. Germline V gene data show CDR1 as SQVTM and CDR2 as ANQGSEA. Trimming stripped 2 bases from V and 2 bases from J, with 13 bases between. The CDR3 coding sequence is TGCAGCGTTGAATGGGTGACCGGGACTGGGGCCAACGTCCTGACTTTC. Translating it yields CSVEWVTGTGANVLTF.

This clonotype was counted a single time. The chain joins TRBV3-1 to TRBJ2-7; 7 bases match TRBD2. This CDR3 has 16 residues. Germline CDR1 reads LGHDT; CDR2 reads YNNKEL (reference sequence). V lost 1 base, J lost 0 bases, and 6 bases stayed unmatched. CDR3 residues: CASSQVGRGPSYEQYF. For the CDR3, the DNA is TGTGCCAGCAGCCAAGTTGGGAGGGGCCCCTCCTACGAGCAGTACTTC.

V usage is TRBV4-1 and J usage is TRBJ1-5, with D hard to call. The CDR3 extends over 15 amino acids. The V end lost 1 base, the J end lost 4 bases, and 11 bases lay between the germline ends. Per germline, CDR1 MGHRA and CDR2 YSYEKL. CDR3 DNA sequence: TGCGCCAGCAGCCAAGCCTGGACGAGAAATCAGCCCCAGCATTTT. As protein: CASSQAWTRNQPQHF.